Listed here are 10 T cell receptor beta chains from one sample, sequenced in a study of blood T cell repertoires in COVID-19. Sequencing was performed with immunoSEQ multiplex PCR; in TCRdb, only in-frame clones are kept and a portion is missing. Of over 200,000 clones in the sample, approximately 84% were seen once. The sample was peripheral blood. The receptor set was obtained from a woman between 50 and 59 years old with active or convalescent COVID-19.

V is TRBV5-4 and J is TRBJ2-2; D not certain. Germline CDR1 and CDR2: SGHNT and YYREEE (reference sequence). There are 14 residues in the CDR3. Trimming removed 0 bases from V and 4 bases from J, with 7 bases in between. CDR3 DNA sequence: TGTGCCAGCAGCTTGGGGCCCTCCACCGGGGAGCTGTTTTTT. Residues: CASSLGPSTGELFF.

The chain uses TRBV19 and TRBJ1-1; D is possibly TRBD1 (5 bases). This CDR3 is built from 14 residues. Trimming removed 7 bases at V and 1 base at J, with 13 bases between. Germline lookup yields CDR1 LNHDA and CDR2 SQIVND (reference sequence). This CDR3 reads CASTLGHPNTEAFF. The CDR3, as DNA: TGTGCCAGTACTCTTGGACACCCGAACACTGAAGCTTTCTTT.

The chain carries TRBV18 and TRBJ2-7, with 9 bases fitting TRBD1. J lost 2 bases, V lost 2 bases, and 1 base had no gene match. The germline V gene has CDR1 KGHSH and CDR2 LQKENI. CDR3 length equals 14 residues. The CDR3 sequence: CASSPRQGAYEQYF. The CDR3 region has the DNA TGTGCCAGCTCACCAAGACAGGGGGCCTACGAGCAGTACTTC. Based on the CDR3 plus reference TRBV18 and TRBJ2-7, the full variable domain is NAGVMQNPRHLVRRRGQEARLRCSPMKGHSHVYWYRQLPEEGLKFMVYLQKENIIDESGMPKERFSAEFPKEGPSILRIQQVVRGDSAAYFCASSPRQGAYEQYFGPGTRLTVT.

The rearrangement uses TRBV5-5 and TRBJ2-7, with D perhaps TRBD1 (6 bases). Germline CDR1 reads SGHKS; CDR2 reads YYEKEE (reference sequence). Trimming took off 0 bases at V and 5 bases at J, with 9 bases between the two ends. This CDR3 has 13 amino acids. Here the CDR3 reads CASSLAGANEQYV. CDR3 in DNA: TGTGCCAGCAGCTTGGCAGGGGCGAACGAGCAGTACGTC.

The V call is TRBV19, the J call TRBJ2-5; TRBD1 matches 7 bases. J was trimmed by 2 bases and V by 6 bases; bases with no gene match: 9. Germline V lookup: CDR1 LNHDA, CDR2 SQIVND (reference sequence). The CDR3 length is 15 residues. CDR3 nucleotide sequence: TGTGCCAGTAGCGCACGACAGGGCATACAAGAGACCCAGTACTTC. Translated: CASSARQGIQETQYF.

The rearrangement uses TRBV3-1 (or the pseudogene TRBV3-2) and TRBJ2-7, with 8 bases that match TRBD2. The junction had 16 bases not matched to a gene; V was cut back by 2 bases and J by 4 bases. The germline gives CDR1 LGHDT, CDR2 YNNKEL (reference sequence). The CDR3 extends over 18 amino acids. The CDR3 loop reads CASSQLLWGETSEYEQYV. DNA of the CDR3: TGTGCCAGCAGCCAATTGCTCTGGGGAGAGACTAGCGAGTACGAGCAGTACGTC.

The gene calls are TRBV7-7 and TRBJ2-2, with 8 bases lining up with TRBD2. V was pared by 4 bases and J by 4 bases, with 8 bases of the junction left unmatched. This CDR3 region has 16 residues. Germline V gene lookup returns CDR1 SSHAT and CDR2 FNYEAQ (reference sequence). The CDR3 reads CASSSQAGAVTGELFF. The CDR3 DNA reads TGTGCCAGCAGCTCACAAGCGGGAGCGGTCACCGGGGAGCTGTTTTTT.

The chain has TRBV19 and TRBJ1-1, with D possibly matching TRBD1 (5 bases). Trimming cost V 8 bases and J 5 bases, with 18 bases left between them. The CDR3 is 14 amino acids. Germline lookup yields CDR1 LNHDA and CDR2 SQIVND (reference sequence). CDR3 sequence reads: CASLRGGVETEAFF. CDR3 DNA sequence: TGTGCCAGTCTTCGGGGAGGGGTAGAAACTGAAGCTTTCTTT. The full variable domain, with the rest looked up from reference TRBV19 and TRBJ1-1, is DGGITQSPKYLFRKEGQNVTLSCEQNLNHDAMYWYRQDPGQGLRLIYYSQIVNDFQKGDIAEGYSVSREKKESFPLTVTSAQKNPTAFYLCASLRGGVETEAFFGQGTRLTVV.

The chain uses TRBV6-6 and TRBJ2-1; 11 positions match TRBD1. The CDR3 length is 16 residues. The V and J ends lost 2 bases and 7 bases, in that order; junction bases with no gene match: 7. CDR1 MNHNY and CDR2 SVGAGI come from the germline V gene (reference sequence). CDR3 sequence: CASSYRGQGEPNEQFF. In nucleotides, the CDR3 is TGTGCCAGCAGTTACAGGGGACAGGGGGAACCAAATGAGCAGTTCTTC.

This sequence joins TRBV6-5 and TRBJ1-1, with a tentative D call TRBD1 (5 bases). Germline lookup yields CDR1 MNHEY and CDR2 SVGAGI. CDR3 size: 13 residues. Between the trimmed V and J ends, which lost 11 bases and 4 bases, there was a span of 17 bases. CDR3 nucleotide sequence: TGTGCCGCACGGGACTTTGGGAGCACTGAAGCTTTCTTT. Its translation: CAARDFGSTEAFF.